This T cell receptor beta chain was retrieved from a study of blood T cell repertoires in COVID-19. This CDR3 spans 16 amino acids. V shed 0 bases, J shed 5 bases, and the junction held 10 bases outside the gene matches. Germline assignment: CDR1 SGHRS and CDR2 YFSETQ. In the authors' workflow: How many nucleated cells were present was estimated from reference gene primer amplification. Some clones are missing from TCRdb's copy, which holds only in-frame ones; the method was immunoSEQ multiplex PCR. The D gene and trimming were derived from the DNA, and the V and J assignments and clone size from that table. Of roughly 93,000 clones in the sample, more than 75% are singletons; the top ten hold 0.85% to 1.3%. This clone was seen once.

The source material was peripheral blood. The chain has TRBV5-1 and TRBJ2-7; 8 bases fit TRBD1. The origin of this receptor is a human donor in a cohort sampled during active COVID-19. CDR3 nucleotide sequence: TGCGCCAGCAGCTTGGGCGGGACAGGAGCCACCAACGAGCAGTACTTC. Residues: CASSLGGTGATNEQYF.